The rows below give T cell receptor beta chains drawn from one sample of a study of blood T cell repertoires in COVID-19. Assay used: immunoSEQ multiplex PCR; TCRdb lists only in-frame clones, some missing. The sample records 150,000 to 200,000 clones, approximately 80% being singletons. The material sequenced was peripheral blood. These TCRs come from a woman aged 40 to 50 with COVID-19, enrolled during active disease. Both conserved end residues are part of each CDR3. Each record gives: clone size, V gene, J gene, D gene, CDR3 protein, CDR3 DNA. D genes are given only for firm matches. Size is omitted from some rows. Given values are once, few, many or a class for expanded clones.

abundance: NA
v_gene: TRBV19
j_gene: TRBJ1-1
d_gene: TRBD1
CDR3aa: CACRFRSDRGLGNTEAFF
CDR3nt: TGTGCCTGCAGGTTCCGGTCGGACAGGGGACTTGGAAACACTGAAGCTTTCTTT

abundance: NA
v_gene: TRBV10-1
j_gene: TRBJ2-1
d_gene: TRBD2
CDR3aa: CASSEGSAGYNEQFF
CDR3nt: TGCGCCAGCAGTGAGGGGTCAGCGGGGTACAATGAGCAGTTCTTC

abundance: NA
v_gene: TRBV7-9
j_gene: TRBJ2-7
d_gene: TRBD2
CDR3aa: CASSLSGLAGEAEQYF
CDR3nt: TGTGCCAGCAGCTTATCGGGACTAGCGGGAGAGGCCGAGCAGTACTTC

abundance: NA
v_gene: TRBV28
j_gene: TRBJ1-2
d_gene: NA
CDR3aa: CASSPAGGGFGYTF
CDR3nt: TGTGCCAGCAGCCCAGCGGGGGGGGGCTTTGGCTACACCTTC

abundance: NA
v_gene: TRBV28
j_gene: TRBJ1-5
d_gene: NA
CDR3aa: CASSILDQPQHF
CDR3nt: TGTGCCAGCAGTATTCTAGATCAGCCCCAGCATTTT

abundance: many
v_gene: TRBV25-1
j_gene: TRBJ1-1
d_gene: NA
CDR3aa: CASSESGKENTEAFF
CDR3nt: TGTGCCAGCAGTGAGTCGGGGAAGGAAAACACTGAAGCTTTCTTT

abundance: few
v_gene: TRBV27
j_gene: TRBJ1-1
d_gene: NA
CDR3aa: CASSSRGSWRRGTEAFF
CDR3nt: TGTGCCAGCAGTAGTAGGGGTAGTTGGAGAAGGGGCACTGAAGCTTTCTTT

abundance: NA
v_gene: TRBV28
j_gene: TRBJ2-3
d_gene: TRBD2
CDR3aa: CASSPASVAGGQDTQYF
CDR3nt: TGTGCCAGCAGCCCAGCCTCCGTAGCGGGAGGGCAAGATACGCAGTATTTT

abundance: NA
v_gene: TRBV27
j_gene: TRBJ2-2
d_gene: NA
CDR3aa: CASSLSAHPGTGELFF
CDR3nt: TGTGCCAGCAGTTTATCCGCTCATCCAGGCACCGGGGAGCTGTTTTTT

abundance: NA
v_gene: TRBV11-3
j_gene: TRBJ2-1
d_gene: TRBD2
CDR3aa: CASSLDAASGIYNEQFF
CDR3nt: TGTGCCAGCAGCTTAGATGCAGCTAGCGGGATCTACAATGAGCAGTTCTTC

abundance: NA
v_gene: TRBV19
j_gene: TRBJ1-2
d_gene: TRBD1
CDR3aa: CASSATTGDYGYTF
CDR3nt: TGTGCCAGTAGCGCTACAACAGGGGACTATGGCTACACCTTC

abundance: NA
v_gene: TRBV7-8
j_gene: TRBJ1-2
d_gene: NA
CDR3aa: CASSQPNYGGYTF
CDR3nt: TGTGCCAGCAGCCAACCCAACTATGGTGGCTACACCTTC

abundance: NA
v_gene: TRBV10-2
j_gene: TRBJ2-2
d_gene: NA
CDR3aa: CASSGGNTGELFF
CDR3nt: TGCGCCAGCAGTGGAGGGAACACCGGGGAGCTGTTTTTT

abundance: NA
v_gene: TRBV28
j_gene: TRBJ2-2
d_gene: TRBD2
CDR3aa: CASSQWRGTTGELFF
CDR3nt: TGTGCCAGCAGTCAGTGGCGGGGGACCACCGGGGAGCTGTTTTTT

abundance: NA
v_gene: TRBV12-3/TRBV12-4
j_gene: TRBJ2-1
d_gene: TRBD2
CDR3aa: CASSFPSGEQFF
CDR3nt: TGTGCCAGCAGTTTCCCTAGCGGTGAGCAGTTCTTC

abundance: NA
v_gene: TRBV25-1
j_gene: TRBJ2-5
d_gene: NA
CDR3aa: CASSAGGANQETQYF
CDR3nt: TGTGCCAGCAGTGCCGGCGGGGCTAACCAAGAGACCCAGTACTTC

abundance: NA
v_gene: TRBV7-8
j_gene: TRBJ2-1
d_gene: TRBD2
CDR3aa: CASSLGGSGRVEQFF
CDR3nt: TGTGCCAGCAGCTTAGGTGGTAGCGGGAGGGTTGAGCAGTTCTTC

abundance: NA
v_gene: TRBV4-2
j_gene: TRBJ2-7
d_gene: TRBD2
CDR3aa: CASSQGSGRAYEQYF
CDR3nt: TGTGCCAGCAGCCAAGGGAGCGGGAGGGCCTACGAGCAGTACTTC

abundance: NA
v_gene: TRBV7-2
j_gene: TRBJ1-1
d_gene: NA
CDR3aa: CASSSVMAEAFF
CDR3nt: TGTGCCAGCAGCTCGGTGATGGCTGAAGCTTTCTTT

abundance: NA
v_gene: TRBV9
j_gene: TRBJ2-7
d_gene: NA
CDR3aa: CASSHQGFSHEQYF
CDR3nt: TGTGCCAGCAGCCACCAGGGTTTTTCCCACGAGCAGTACTTC

abundance: once
v_gene: TRBV21-1
j_gene: TRBJ2-5
d_gene: NA
CDR3aa: CPSYQGQDKETQYF
CDR3nt: TGTCCCTCTTACCAGGGACAGGATAAAGAGACCCAGTACTTC

abundance: NA
v_gene: TRBV4-2
j_gene: TRBJ2-7
d_gene: NA
CDR3aa: CASSQAQGSYEQYF
CDR3nt: TGTGCCAGCAGCCAAGCACAGGGCAGCTACGAGCAGTACTTC

abundance: few
v_gene: TRBV25-1
j_gene: TRBJ2-7
d_gene: TRBD1
CDR3aa: CASNLGGQAYEQYF
CDR3nt: TGTGCCAGCAACCTAGGAGGACAGGCCTACGAGCAGTACTTC

abundance: once
v_gene: TRBV3-1/TRBV3-2
j_gene: TRBJ2-5
d_gene: NA
CDR3aa: CASSRDKETQYF
CDR3nt: TGTGCCAGCAGCCGGGACAAAGAGACCCAGTACTTC

abundance: NA
v_gene: TRBV3-1/TRBV3-2
j_gene: TRBJ2-5
d_gene: TRBD2
CDR3aa: CASSQTSGRVGETQYF
CDR3nt: TGTGCCAGCAGCCAGACTAGCGGGAGGGTCGGGGAGACCCAGTACTTC

abundance: NA
v_gene: TRBV3-1/TRBV3-2
j_gene: TRBJ2-5
d_gene: NA
CDR3aa: CASSQDAVLQETQYF
CDR3nt: TGTGCCAGCAGCCAAGACGCAGTCTTACAAGAGACCCAGTACTTC

abundance: NA
v_gene: TRBV15
j_gene: TRBJ2-7
d_gene: NA
CDR3aa: CATSRVRGYEQYF
CDR3nt: TGTGCCACCAGCAGAGTAAGGGGGTACGAGCAGTACTTC

abundance: NA
v_gene: TRBV18
j_gene: TRBJ1-4
d_gene: TRBD1
CDR3aa: CASSPLPRGTRHEKLFF
CDR3nt: TGTGCCAGCTCACCACTCCCCAGGGGGACCCGCCATGAAAAACTGTTTTTT

abundance: NA
v_gene: TRBV24-1
j_gene: TRBJ2-6
d_gene: TRBD2
CDR3aa: CATSDQQTIAGVLTIGANVLTF
CDR3nt: TGTGCCACCAGTGATCAACAAACAATAGCGGGAGTTCTCACGATTGGGGCCAACGTCCTGACTTTC

abundance: NA
v_gene: TRBV9
j_gene: TRBJ1-4
d_gene: TRBD1
CDR3aa: CASSDGTGISNEKLFF
CDR3nt: TGTGCCAGCAGCGACGGGACAGGAATATCTAATGAAAAACTGTTTTTT

abundance: few
v_gene: TRBV6-5
j_gene: TRBJ2-7
d_gene: NA
CDR3aa: CASSYRRGGYEQYF
CDR3nt: TGTGCCAGCAGTTACCGGAGGGGGGGCTACGAGCAGTACTTC

abundance: NA
v_gene: TRBV27
j_gene: TRBJ2-7
d_gene: TRBD1
CDR3aa: CASSYALRDRDYEQYF
CDR3nt: TGTGCCAGCAGTTACGCCCTCCGGGACAGAGACTACGAGCAGTACTTC

abundance: once
v_gene: TRBV7-2
j_gene: TRBJ1-1
d_gene: NA
CDR3aa: CASSGAATLQNAEAFF
CDR3nt: TGTGCCAGCAGCGGGGCAGCAACACTCCAAAACGCTGAAGCTTTCTTT

abundance: few
v_gene: TRBV3-1/TRBV3-2
j_gene: TRBJ1-2
d_gene: NA
CDR3aa: CASSQVPNWGYTF
CDR3nt: TGTGCCAGCAGCCAAGTCCCTAATTGGGGCTACACCTTC

abundance: NA
v_gene: TRBV19
j_gene: TRBJ2-3
d_gene: NA
CDR3aa: CASSQSSTDTQYF
CDR3nt: TGTGCCAGTAGTCAGTCTAGCACAGATACGCAGTATTTT

abundance: NA
v_gene: TRBV2
j_gene: TRBJ2-5
d_gene: TRBD1
CDR3aa: CASSVGQGRTQYF
CDR3nt: TGTGCCAGCAGTGTGGGACAGGGACGGACCCAGTACTTC

abundance: NA
v_gene: TRBV7-6
j_gene: TRBJ2-1
d_gene: TRBD2
CDR3aa: CASSPTAGLAYNEQFF
CDR3nt: TGTGCCAGCAGCCCCACAGCGGGACTAGCTTACAATGAGCAGTTCTTC

abundance: NA
v_gene: TRBV11-2
j_gene: TRBJ2-2
d_gene: TRBD2
CDR3aa: CASSTPSGGALTGELFF
CDR3nt: TGTGCCAGCAGCACGCCGAGCGGGGGGGCCTTAACCGGGGAGCTGTTTTTT

abundance: few
v_gene: TRBV2
j_gene: TRBJ2-5
d_gene: TRBD2
CDR3aa: CASSEVSGGETQYF
CDR3nt: TGTGCCAGCAGTGAGGTATCGGGGGGAGAGACCCAGTACTTC

abundance: NA
v_gene: TRBV29-1
j_gene: TRBJ2-1
d_gene: TRBD2
CDR3aa: CSVAAGLGNEQFF
CDR3nt: TGCAGCGTTGCAGCGGGACTAGGGAATGAGCAGTTCTTC

abundance: NA
v_gene: TRBV28
j_gene: TRBJ2-1
d_gene: TRBD2
CDR3aa: CASSRLAVNEQFF
CDR3nt: TGTGCCAGCAGCAGACTAGCGGTCAATGAGCAGTTCTTC

abundance: few
v_gene: TRBV15
j_gene: TRBJ2-1
d_gene: TRBD2
CDR3aa: CATSRDLAGVLFF
CDR3nt: TGTGCCACCAGCAGAGATCTGGCGGGAGTTCTTTTCTTC

abundance: once
v_gene: TRBV19
j_gene: TRBJ2-3
d_gene: TRBD2
CDR3aa: CASSIGAGSTDTQYF
CDR3nt: TGTGCCAGTAGTATAGGAGCGGGAAGCACAGATACGCAGTATTTT

abundance: NA
v_gene: TRBV28
j_gene: TRBJ2-3
d_gene: TRBD1
CDR3aa: CASSLPGTGVTDTQYF
CDR3nt: TGTGCCAGCAGCCTGCCCGGGACAGGGGTTACAGATACGCAGTATTTT

abundance: NA
v_gene: TRBV29-1
j_gene: TRBJ2-1
d_gene: TRBD1
CDR3aa: CSVERQGREQFF
CDR3nt: TGCAGCGTTGAAAGACAGGGGCGAGAGCAGTTCTTC